These 5 T cell receptor beta chains originate from one sample sequenced in a study of T cells in Graves' hyperthyroidism and ophthalmopathy. Researchers took RNA transcripts and amplified the TCR beta CDR3 regions from them. HTBI primers were used for first-round RT-PCR of the TCR CDR3. Each CDR3 protein is one row after TCRdb ran MiXCR on the multiplex PCR reads. The repertoire holds fewer than 450,000 distinct CDR3 sequences, with over 12% as singletons. The sequencing sample was made of blood. The receptors come from a woman aged 60-75 years with Graves' ophthalmopathy.

Details on this clonotype: This could be a read error, since a much larger clone is one nucleotide away. This sequence joins TRBV16 and TRBJ1-5, with D hard to call. With 0 bases removed from V and 2 bases from J, the gap between germline ends came to 5 bases. The CDR3 totals 14 residues. Germline V gene lookup returns CDR1 KGHSY and CDR2 FQNENV. CDR3 residues: CASSQSARNQPQHF. CDR3 DNA sequence: TGTGCCAGCAGCCAATCTGCCCGCAATCAGCCCCAGCATTTT.

Many counts were recorded for this clonotype. V gene TRBV5-1 combines with J gene TRBJ1-2; 7 nucleotides match TRBD1. The V gene's germline CDR1 is SGHRS and CDR2 YFSETQ. The trim removed 4 bases at V and 6 bases at J, leaving 6 bases unmatched. The CDR3 extends over 13 amino acids. The CDR3 is CASSREGADGYTF. The CDR3 DNA reads TGCGCCAGCAGCCGAGAGGGGGCGGATGGCTACACCTTC.

This clonotype showed up just a few times. The CDR3, as DNA: TGCAGCGTTGGGGCCTCGCACAGCTACGAGCAGTACTTC. This sequence encodes CSVGASHSYEQYF. The V and J genes are TRBV29-1 and TRBJ2-7; D is unresolved. Trimming took 4 bases from V and 3 from J, leaving 13 bases between them. The CDR3 sequence is 13 residues long. Germline lookup yields CDR1 SQVTM and CDR2 ANQGSEA.

In this sample, this clonotype turned up many times. V gene TRBV11-2 combines with J gene TRBJ2-7; 7 bases are shared with TRBD2. The germline V gene has CDR1 SGHAT and CDR2 FQNNGV. After removal of 5 bases from V and 3 bases from J, the junction contained 13 bases not matched to a gene. CDR3 size: 16 residues. The CDR3 DNA sequence: TGTGCCAGCAGCCTCTTCGTCACTAGCGCTTACTACGAGCAGTACTTC. This encodes CASSLFVTSAYYEQYF.

This clonotype was detected many times. This chain joins TRBV27 and TRBJ2-7; D is possibly TRBD1 (6 bases). The CDR3 runs 14 residues. The V end lost 0 bases, the J end lost 3 bases, and 9 bases lay between the germline ends. Germline assignment: CDR1 MNHEY and CDR2 SMNVEV (reference sequence). CDR3 bases: TGTGCCAGCAGTTTATCCGCCAGGGGCTACGAGCAGTACTTC. Translated: CASSLSARGYEQYF.